This T cell receptor beta chain was sequenced for a study of T cell responses to AZD1222 COVID-19 vaccine. Findings of the study overall: Only 5 or 6 people who got AZD1222 tested seropositive at baseline.

CDR3 length: 14 amino acids. Germline V gene lookup returns CDR1 SNHLY and CDR2 FYNNEI. Trimming pared 7 bases from V and 1 base from J, leaving 14 bases between. About this clone: Its cognate antigen is unknown.

Assay: immunoSEQ multiplex PCR; the TCRdb copy retains only in-frame clones and omits some. The sample lists fewer than 150,000 clones; around nine tenths were seen once. The TCR originated in an adult in good health. This chain uses TRBV2 with TRBJ2-7; D might be TRBD1 (6 bases). Material: peripheral blood, obtained on day 0 of AZD1222 vaccination. The CDR3 DNA reads as TGTGCCAGCAATACATGGGACATTTCCTACGAGCAGTACTTC. This translates into CASNTWDISYEQYF.